This entry describes one TCR beta chain. Which antigen it targets is not known. No much larger clonotype is one base removed from it; base qualities were not supplied. The collaborating institutions used their own protocols to collect whole blood in K2EDTA tubes. Collaborator samples were shipped for TCRbeta analysis as frozen whole blood, isolated PBMCs, or DNA extracted from either sample type. This sample stems from a study of blood T cell repertoires in COVID-19 (dated by TCRdb to the early 2020s). With regard to the full study: Collaborator samples came from the United States, Italy and Spain and covered acute and convalescent phases of COVID-19. The prospective study material was composed of cDNA or gDNA derived from T cells, B-cell-depleted T cells, or PBMCs. Subjects who had been exposed to COVID-19, were actively infected with it, or had recovered from it provided the deeply sampled blood TCRbeta repertoires that made up the dataset. The repertoires were released in a freely available public database intended as a resource for research on the immune response to SARS-CoV-2. The samples were drawn from two sources: the first 160 participants of the ongoing ImmuneRACE study, and 1,200 or so subjects contributed by 6 global collaborators. A de-identified subject ID, COVID-19 status, age in years and sex were almost always included in the sample metadata. HLA class I and class II types, where available, came from metadata supplied by the sample provider rather than from assay-based typing. Points the paper makes about the study in general: The amount of clinical and demographic metadata varied by source and participant and was provided uncurated.

The CDR3 starts with the cysteine, ends with the phenylalanine, and has 12 residues. Here the CDR3 DNA is all that survives: 36 bases in frame from base 1. At the junction V is shortened by 2 bases and J by 4 bases, with 7 bases in between. Based on the germline V gene, the CDR1 and CDR2 sequences are SGHDT and YYEEEE. TCRbeta CDR3 regions were amplified from genomic DNA by means of the immunoSEQ Assay, a bias-controlled multiplex PCR. As for the original processing: Nucleated cell counts per sample were estimated from amplification of reference gene primers within the assay. Sequence reads were collapsed and filtered to measure the absolute abundance of every unique TCRbeta CDR3 rearrangement. For each sample, productive Simpson clonality was calculated as the square root of Simpson's diversity index over productive rearrangements. Imported from immuneACCESS, the table was reduced by TCRdb to in-frame sequences with V and J called. These copies leave out some clones; in studies compared against another copy, an unresolved V gene accounts for under half, and the cause of the remainder is not known. V and J calls and clone size follow that table, whereas D and trimming were derived from the DNA. The sample table contains 80,000 to 95,000 clones; only one count was recorded for around 75% of them. Of the sample, about 17% falls within the top ten clones.

The sequenced material came from peripheral blood. This chain joins TRBV5-6 to TRBJ2-7; there is no confident call for the D gene. The TCR sequence derives from an elderly woman with active or convalescent COVID-19. Read as DNA, the sequence is TGTGCCAGCAGCTTAACATTGTACGAGCAGTACTTC. Translated, it reads CASSLTLYEQYF.